This TCR beta chain was recorded in a study of blood T cells in healthy people across ages. Study context: Every two T cells gave about one barcoded beta molecule via template switching. Regarding the study as a whole: Diversity was higher, and naive CD4+ cells more numerous, in long-lived donors than in aged donors. Estimated diversity that came from one million T cells was considered an underestimate. TCR beta diversity per million T cells fell roughly linearly with age.

Through a sample-barcoded 5' primer and a J-beta primer mix, a second PCR was run for roughly 6 to 11 cycles. TCRdb used MiXCR to reprocess the 5' RACE reads, holding one entry per CDR3 protein. In the table there are 730,000 or so distinct CDR3 sequences, 40% to 45% of which are singletons. Turning to this clonotype: Its antigen is still unknown. A much larger clone sits a single nucleotide away, making a read error possible.

This CDR3 comprises 12 residues. Germline CDR1 SQVTM, CDR2 ANQGSEA. Deletions cut 0 bases from V and 13 bases from J, with 13 bases between. The source of this sequence is an older man in good health. The specimen sequenced was blood. The chain links TRBV29-1 to TRBJ2-1; D not resolved. CDR3 nucleotide sequence: TGCAGCGTTGAAGATGGGGTAGAGACCCAGTTCTTC. It translates to CSVEDGVETQFF.